This T cell receptor beta chain was captured in a study of T cell responses to AZD1222 COVID-19 vaccine. As for the study in general: Second-dose intervals near 4 or 12 weeks were combined. Whole-study findings and limits: In a largely white British group with more females than males, clonal diversity was possibly underestimated. Two AZD1222 administrations were followed by greater Spike-specific TCR breadth and depth. The study reported that nearly half of spike-specific TCRs target unmutated variant regions.

On this clone itself: The antigen is unknown.

Sequenced by immunoSEQ multiplex PCR; TCRdb stores in-frame clones only, minus some. The data hold about 150,000 clones, with 80% to 95% observed a single time. Sequenced here: peripheral blood, sampled on day 0 of AZD1222 vaccination. The receptor's source is an adult in good health.

The CDR3 spells CASGWTGTDTQYF. Written as DNA, the CDR3 is TGTGCCAGCGGCTGGACAGGGACAGATACGCAGTATTTT. The chain combines TRBV27 with TRBJ2-3, with TRBD1 identical over 8 bases. Germline lookup yields CDR1 MNHEY and CDR2 SMNVEV (reference sequence). V shed 8 bases, J shed 3 bases, and the junction held 4 bases outside the gene matches. The CDR3 is made up of 13 amino acids.